This TCR beta chain is from a study of Graves' ophthalmopathy and Graves' hyperthyroidism. Study background: Sampling took place at initial diagnosis, with peripheral blood obtained before any treatment. The study, taken as a whole, reports: Ophthalmopathy progression cases were predicted by the model with approximately 71% sensitivity and around 72% specificity.

Fresh peripheral blood, 8.5 to 10 ml, was the PBMC source. Using RNA transcripts, the TCR beta CDR3 regions were amplified. The first-round RT-PCR employed HTBI primers together with the Qiagen OneStep RT-PCR kit. A multiplex PCR was then performed as the second round. A single record per CDR3 protein comes from TCRdb applying MiXCR to the multiplex PCR reads. The data contain almost 750,000 distinct CDR3 sequences, about 44% of them singletons. The CDR3 has 14 amino acids. With V trimmed by 11 bases and J by 4 bases, 11 bases remained unmatched. In germline, CDR1 is SNHLY, CDR2 FYNNEI. For this clonotype: Its target is not known.

The sample comprised peripheral blood. This chain connects TRBV2 to TRBJ1-2, with TRBD1 matching 9 bases. The sequence was collected from an adult man with Graves' ophthalmopathy. The CDR3: CAWNRGRRVYGYTF. The CDR3 coding sequence is TGTGCCTGGAACAGGGGGCGCCGGGTCTATGGCTACACCTTC.